The 3 T cell receptor beta chains listed next were all sequenced from one sample in a study of T cell changes during pregnancy in multiple sclerosis. Assay used: immunoSEQ multiplex PCR; TCRdb lists only in-frame clones, some missing. The table records 95,000 to 100,000 clones, around 90% of them present only once. The starting material was peripheral blood, obtained in the second trimester of pregnancy. These receptors all come from a female donor with multiple sclerosis, enrolled in a pregnancy study.

CDR3 in amino acids: CASSLSLGGTEAFF. The CDR3 DNA reads TGCGCCAGCAGCTTATCCCTCGGAGGCACTGAAGCTTTCTTT. V is TRBV4-3 and J is TRBJ1-1; D is unclear. V was cut by 5 bases and J by 4 bases, with 14 bases left in between. The CDR3 extends over 14 amino acids. CDR1 is LGHNA, CDR2 YSLEER, per germline.

This sequence joins TRBV27 and TRBJ2-7; 10 nucleotides align to TRBD1. This CDR3 has 14 amino acids. Germline V gene data show CDR1 as MNHEY and CDR2 as SMNVEV (reference sequence). V was pared by 3 bases and J by 1 base, with 0 bases of the junction left unmatched. The CDR3 region is CASSLGQGSYEQYF. The CDR3 DNA reads TGTGCCAGCAGTTTGGGACAGGGGTCCTACGAGCAGTACTTC.

The CDR3 reads CAIRGGYGYTF. The CDR3 nucleotides are TGTGCCATCAGGGGGGGCTATGGCTACACCTTC. V gene TRBV10-3 combines with J gene TRBJ1-2; maybe TRBD1 (5 bases). Between the trimmed V and J ends, which lost 6 bases and 4 bases, there was a span of 6 bases. From germline, CDR1 is ENHRY and CDR2 SYGVKD. This CDR3 comprises 11 residues.